The 29 T cell receptor beta chains below were found in one sample sequenced in a study of shared clonotypes between healthy human individuals. Assay: immunoSEQ multiplex PCR; the TCRdb copy retains only in-frame clones and omits some. Among 1.6 million or so clones listed, roughly 96% were seen once. The sequencing sample was made of naive CD4+ T cells sorted from blood. Noted subset: CD45RA+ positively selected. Receptor source: a man aged 25-40 years in good health.

The rearrangement uses TRBV28 and TRBJ2-3; TRBD2 agrees at 8 bases. The CDR3 spans 12 residues. With 6 bases clipped from V and 11 bases from J, the junction kept 7 bases outside the gene matches. From germline, CDR1 is MDHEN and CDR2 SYDVKM. The DNA of the CDR3 is TGTGCCAGCAGCGACAACCTAGCGGGGCAGTATTTT. Amino acids: CASSDNLAGQYF.

The gene calls are TRBV7-2 and TRBJ1-1; maybe TRBD1 (5 bases). In germline, CDR1 is SGHTA, CDR2 FQGNSA. Trimming stripped 1 base from V and 6 bases from J, with 12 bases between. The CDR3 length is 14 residues. The CDR3 DNA follows: TGTGCCAGCAGCTTAGAGGGGTGGTACTCTGAAGCTTTCTTT. The encoded protein is CASSLEGWYSEAFF.

This clone was seen only once. The genes are TRBV9 and TRBJ2-7, with a weak D call TRBD1 (6 bases). The germline V gene has CDR1 SGDLS and CDR2 YYNGEE. CDR3 size: 15 residues. V dropped 0 bases and J dropped 3 bases, with 13 bases sitting between them. Here the CDR3 DNA reads TGTGCCAGCAGCGTAGCTACAGGGCATATCTACGAGCAGTACTTC. Translating it yields CASSVATGHIYEQYF.

In this sample, this clone turned up a few times. The chain has TRBV7-9 and TRBJ1-5; D perhaps matches TRBD1 (5 bases). This CDR3 spans 15 amino acids. The germline CDR1 and CDR2 sequences are SEHNR and FQNEAQ (reference sequence). Trimming took off 3 bases at V and 7 bases at J, with 16 bases between the two ends. The CDR3 nucleotides read TGTGCCAGCAGCTTCGGCACAGGTCTGGGACAGCCCCAGCATTTT. Its protein is CASSFGTGLGQPQHF.

This clone was recorded only once. The V and J genes are TRBV20-1 and TRBJ1-3; no clear D gene. CDR1 is DFQATT and CDR2 is SNEGSKA in the germline V gene (reference sequence). V was trimmed by 4 bases and J by 0 bases, leaving 1 base between them. The CDR3 totals 11 residues. As DNA, the CDR3 is TGCAGTGCTAACTCTGGAAACACCATATATTTT. Protein product: CSANSGNTIYF.

This clone was seen only once. The chain uses TRBV4-3 and TRBJ2-3; a weak D match, TRBD2 (5 bases). Between the trimmed V and J ends, which lost 1 base and 4 bases, there was a span of 6 bases. From germline, CDR1 is LGHNA and CDR2 YSLEER. The CDR3 loop spans 13 amino acids. The CDR3: CASSQARADTQYF. The CDR3, as DNA: TGCGCCAGCAGCCAAGCGAGGGCAGATACGCAGTATTTT.

A remark on this clone: The sample carries other DNA sequences with the same CDR3. The chain employs TRBV15 and TRBJ1-1; D remains ambiguous. Germline CDR1 is LNHNV and CDR2 is YYDKDF (reference sequence). V lost 0 bases to trimming and J lost 1 base, with 6 bases between them. The CDR3 spans 14 residues. The CDR3 sequence: CATSRDAENTEAFF. Written as DNA, the CDR3 is TGTGCCACCAGCAGAGATGCGGAGAACACTGAAGCTTTCTTT.

The chain has TRBV6-5 and TRBJ2-5, with D possibly TRBD1 on 5 matching bases. V was cut by 6 bases and J by 4 bases, with 15 bases left in between. Germline CDR1 and CDR2: MNHEY and SVGAGI. CDR3 length equals 14 residues. The CDR3 DNA reads as TGTGCCAGCAGCCGAGGACAAGGCCTAGAGACCCAGTACTTC. Protein sequence: CASSRGQGLETQYF.

The rearrangement links TRBV7-6 to TRBJ1-1, with D perhaps TRBD1 (5 bases). V lost 5 bases, J lost 1 base, and 11 bases lay in between. The CDR3 spans 14 residues. CDR1 and CDR2 (germline): SGHVS, FNYEAQ. CDR3 in DNA: TGTGCCAGCAGCCGGGGACCGACGAACACTGAAGCTTTCTTT. It translates to CASSRGPTNTEAFF.

The genes are TRBV15 and TRBJ2-7; 7 bases are a match to TRBD2. With 0 bases clipped from V and 3 bases from J, the junction kept 8 bases outside the gene matches. Germline V lookup: CDR1 LNHNV, CDR2 YYDKDF (reference sequence). CDR3 length: 16 amino acids. The CDR3 DNA sequence: TGTGCCACCAGCAGAGATTTAGGGCGGGAGAGCTACGAGCAGTACTTC. This sequence encodes CATSRDLGRESYEQYF.

The V and J genes are TRBV28 and TRBJ2-7; 9 bases are a match to TRBD2. The CDR3 runs 13 residues. Trimming at V came to 3 bases and at J to 4 bases, leaving 1 base not matched to a gene. Germline-derived CDR1 and CDR2 are MDHEN and SYDVKM. The CDR3 bases are TGTGCCAGCAGTTTTGCGGGAGGGTACGAGCAGTACTTC. This encodes CASSFAGGYEQYF. The full variable domain, its missing parts supplied by reference TRBV28 and TRBJ2-7, is DVKVTQSSRYLVKRTGEKVFLECVQDMDHENMFWYRQDPGLGLRLIYFSYDVKMKEKGDIPEGYSVSREKKERFSLILESASTNQTSMYLCASSFAGGYEQYFGPGTRLTVT.

The chain links TRBV7-2 to TRBJ1-1; D possibly corresponds to TRBD1 (5 bases). The ends were cut back, 5 bases at V and 1 base at J, with 14 bases in the middle. Germline CDR1 SGHTA, CDR2 FQGNSA. This CDR3 is 15 amino acids long. CDR3 protein: CASSPSRQQNTEAFF. CDR3 sequence (DNA): TGTGCCAGCAGCCCCTCACGACAGCAGAACACTGAAGCTTTCTTT. Based on the CDR3 plus reference TRBV7-2 and TRBJ1-1, the full variable domain is GAGVSQSPSNKVTEKGKDVELRCDPISGHTALYWYRQSLGQGLEFLIYFQGNSAPDKSGLPSDRFSAERTGGSVSTLTIQRTQQEDSAVYLCASSPSRQQNTEAFFGQGTRLTVV.

The chain is built from TRBV18 and TRBJ1-1; a possible D gene is TRBD1 (6 bases). This CDR3 comprises 15 residues. Per germline, CDR1 KGHSH and CDR2 LQKENI. V lost 0 bases, J lost 0 bases, and 8 bases lay in between. CDR3 amino acids: CASSPPGALNTEAFF. Written as DNA, the CDR3 is TGTGCCAGCTCACCACCGGGGGCTTTGAACACTGAAGCTTTCTTT.

The chain recombines TRBV7-7 with TRBJ2-7; 9 nucleotides agree with TRBD1. Germline V gives CDR1 SSHAT, CDR2 FNYEAQ (reference sequence). V shed 5 bases, J shed 5 bases, and the junction held 4 bases outside the gene matches. CDR3 length: 13 residues. CDR3 amino acids: CASSRDRDHEQYF. The CDR3 DNA reads as TGTGCCAGCAGCAGGGACAGGGACCACGAGCAGTACTTC.

This chain links TRBV5-6 with TRBJ2-7; D call uncertain. The CDR3 length is 11 residues. V shed 3 bases and J shed 3 bases, with 4 bases lying between them. Germline CDR1 and CDR2: SGHDT and YYEEEE. The CDR3 DNA follows: TGTGCCAGCAGCTCCATCTACGAGCAGTACTTC. Its protein is CASSSIYEQYF.

V is TRBV5-1 and J is TRBJ1-2; D ambiguous. V was shortened by 1 base and J by 7 bases, with 11 bases between the two germline ends. The V gene's germline CDR1 is SGHRS and CDR2 YFSETQ. CDR3 length: 13 amino acids. CDR3 bases: TGCGCCAGCAGCTTGACGTTACGAATTGGCTACACCTTC. It translates to CASSLTLRIGYTF.

CDR3 region: CASSEAWGETNYGYTF. CDR3 bases: TGTGCCAGCAGTGAAGCTTGGGGGGAAACTAACTATGGCTACACCTTC. The rearrangement links TRBV6-1 to TRBJ1-2; D may be TRBD1 (5 bases). V lost 0 bases and J lost 0, with 11 bases in between. The CDR3 contains 16 residues. CDR1 is MNHNS, CDR2 SASEGT, per germline.

The chain recombines TRBV28 with TRBJ2-7, with a weak D call TRBD1 (6 bases). Trimming took 1 base from V and 4 from J, leaving 14 bases between them. This CDR3 contains 15 residues. The V gene's germline CDR1 is MDHEN and CDR2 SYDVKM. The CDR3 region has the DNA TGTGCCAGCAGTTTATCTCCGGGACAAAAGTACGAGCAGTACTTC. It specifies CASSLSPGQKYEQYF.

This chain joins TRBV5-4 and TRBJ1-4; 7 bases are shared with TRBD1. This CDR3 is 15 amino acids long. V gave up 4 bases and J gave up 7 bases; unmatched junction bases: 10. Germline V gives CDR1 SGHNT, CDR2 YYREEE (reference sequence). CDR3 sequence (DNA): TGTGCCAGCAGCACTAGGGACAGATCTGGTGAAAAACTGTTTTTT. Protein sequence: CASSTRDRSGEKLFF.

Remarks on this clone: The junction and the germline gene differ at one end; a read error may be behind it. The chain is built from TRBV7-8 and TRBJ1-2; 8 nucleotides match TRBD1. In germline, CDR1 is SGHVS, CDR2 FQNEAQ. The CDR3 spans 13 residues. The DNA of the CDR3 is TGTGCCAGCAGTTTAGACAGGGGATATGGCTACACCTTC. The encoded protein is CASSLDRGYGYTF.

In DNA form, the CDR3 reads TGCAGCGTTGACCGAGATAAGGGGGATACGCAGTATTTT. As protein: CSVDRDKGDTQYF. This chain uses TRBV29-1 with TRBJ2-3; TRBD1 might be the D (5 bases). V lost 3 bases to trimming and J lost 6 bases, with 13 bases between them. The CDR3 loop spans 13 amino acids. Germline CDR1 and CDR2: SQVTM and ANQGSEA.

V is TRBV28 and J is TRBJ2-3, with TRBD1 matching over 8 bases. The CDR3 has 16 residues. V trimming: 9 bases; J trimming: 2 bases; junction bases outside the gene matches: 13. Germline CDR1 and CDR2: MDHEN and SYDVKM. For the CDR3, the DNA is TGTGCCAGAATCTTCCCCGGGACAGGAGTCACAGATACGCAGTATTTT. This translates into CARIFPGTGVTDTQYF.

The chain links TRBV15 to TRBJ2-7; D unresolved. The V end lost 4 bases, the J end lost 1 base, and 8 bases lay between the germline ends. This CDR3 has 13 residues. Germline CDR1 and CDR2: LNHNV and YYDKDF (reference sequence). In nucleotides, the CDR3 is TGTGCCACCAGCAAGGAGTATTCCTACGAGCAGTACTTC. Amino acid sequence: CATSKEYSYEQYF.

Only one count was recorded for this clone. The V gene is TRBV7-9, the J gene TRBJ2-1, with 8 positions matching TRBD2. V trimming: 0 bases; J trimming: 7 bases; junction bases outside the gene matches: 8. The CDR3 covers 16 residues. Germline assignment: CDR1 SEHNR and CDR2 FQNEAQ (reference sequence). Here the CDR3 reads CASSLARSGSYNEQFF. CDR3 in DNA: TGTGCCAGCAGCTTAGCGAGGAGCGGGAGCTATAATGAGCAGTTCTTC.

This chain links TRBV19 with TRBJ2-1; possibly TRBD2 for D (5 bases). From germline, CDR1 is LNHDA and CDR2 SQIVND (reference sequence). This CDR3 comprises 16 residues. V lost 5 bases, J lost 3 bases, and 17 bases lay in between. CDR3 in amino acids: CASSPGMYGYYNEQFF. The CDR3 coding sequence is TGTGCCAGTAGTCCCGGGATGTATGGTTACTACAATGAGCAGTTCTTC.

With regard to this clone: The same CDR3 can be traced to other DNA sequences in this sample. The chain recombines TRBV9 with TRBJ2-1, with D hard to call. V was pared by 0 bases and J by 9 bases, with 7 bases between. CDR1 is SGDLS, CDR2 YYNGEE, per germline. The CDR3 is made up of 12 amino acids. In DNA, the CDR3 is TGTGCCAGCAGCGTAGGGGTCGGTGAGCAGTTCTTC. Protein product: CASSVGVGEQFF. The complete variable domain, with remaining parts taken from reference TRBV9 and TRBJ2-1, reads DSGVTQTPKHLITATGQRVTLRCSPRSGDLSVYWYQQSLDQGLQFLIQYYNGEERAKGNILERFSAQQFPDLHSELNLSSLELGDSALYFCASSVGVGEQFFGPGTRLTVL.

This sequence joins TRBV5-1 and TRBJ2-1; TRBD2 aligns across 8 bases. Germline CDR1 reads SGHRS; CDR2 reads YFSETQ. V gave up 1 base and J gave up 7 bases; unmatched junction bases: 10. The length of the CDR3 is 16 residues. Here the CDR3 reads CASSLLRSGSVNEQFF. The CDR3 DNA is TGCGCCAGCAGCTTGTTAAGGAGCGGGAGCGTAAATGAGCAGTTCTTC. Combining the CDR3 with reference TRBV5-1 and TRBJ2-1 gives the whole variable domain KAGVTQTPRYLIKTRGQQVTLSCSPISGHRSVSWYQQTPGQGLQFLFEYFSETQRNKGNFPGRFSGRQFSNSRSEMNVSTLELGDSALYLCASSLLRSGSVNEQFFGPGTRLTVL.

The gene calls are TRBV6-5 and TRBJ2-3; D unclear. Germline assignment: CDR1 MNHEY and CDR2 SVGAGI. The CDR3 is 14 residues long. Trimming removed 2 bases at V and 4 bases at J, with 10 bases between. CDR3 DNA: TGTGCCAGCAGTTACCCCGGCAGGTCAGATACGCAGTATTTT. Its translation: CASSYPGRSDTQYF.

The V gene is TRBV9, the J gene TRBJ1-2, with 7 positions matching TRBD1. V shed 3 bases, J shed 6 bases, and the junction held 20 bases outside the gene matches. The CDR3 has 18 residues. The germline V gene has CDR1 SGDLS and CDR2 YYNGEE. CDR3 bases: TGTGCCAGCAGCGCAGGAATTTTCAGAGGGGGCGCAAGGGATGGCTACACCTTC. Translation gives CASSAGIFRGGARDGYTF.